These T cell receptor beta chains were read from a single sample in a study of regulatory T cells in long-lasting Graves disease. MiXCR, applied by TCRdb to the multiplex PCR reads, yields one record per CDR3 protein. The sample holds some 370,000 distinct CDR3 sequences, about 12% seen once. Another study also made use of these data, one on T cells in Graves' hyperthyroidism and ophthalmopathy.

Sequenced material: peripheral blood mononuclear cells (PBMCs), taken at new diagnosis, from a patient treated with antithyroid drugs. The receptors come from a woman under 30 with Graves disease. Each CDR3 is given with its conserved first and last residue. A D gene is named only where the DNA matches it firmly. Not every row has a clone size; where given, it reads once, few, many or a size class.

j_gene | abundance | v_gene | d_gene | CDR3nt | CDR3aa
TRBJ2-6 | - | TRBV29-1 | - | TGCAGCGTCGGACAGATTCCGAGCTCTGGGGCCAACGTCCTGACTTTC | CSVGQIPSSGANVLTF
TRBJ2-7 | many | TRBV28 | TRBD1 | TGTGCCAGCAGTGCCCCGGGACAGGGAGTCATTAAGCAGTACTTC | CASSAPGQGVIKQYF
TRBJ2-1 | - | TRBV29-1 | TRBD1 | TGCAGCCTTTATCTTGGACAGGGGAACAATGAGCAGTTCTTC | CSLYLGQGNNEQFF
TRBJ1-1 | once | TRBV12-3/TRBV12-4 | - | TGTGCCAGCAGTTTTACCGGAACTGAAGCTTTCTTT | CASSFTGTEAFF
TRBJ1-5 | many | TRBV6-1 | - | TGTGCCAGCAGTACCCGCGGAAATCAGCCCCAGCATTTT | CASSTRGNQPQHF
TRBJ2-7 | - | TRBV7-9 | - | TGTGCCAGCAGCTTGGGGGGGACAAGTTCTTGGGAGCAGTACTTC | CASSLGGTSSWEQYF
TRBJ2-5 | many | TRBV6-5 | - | TGTGCCAGCAGTTACGGCTGGGGCTCGATCCCATTGGAAGAGACCCAGTACTTC | CASSYGWGSIPLEETQYF
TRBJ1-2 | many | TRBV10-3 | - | TGTGCCATCAAGGAGGGGATTGGGCAGGCGGCAGGATATGGCTACACCTTC | CAIKEGIGQAAGYGYTF
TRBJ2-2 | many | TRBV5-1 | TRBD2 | TGCGCCAGCAGCTTGACTAGCGGGAGAATGTCTGGGGAGCTGTTTTTT | CASSLTSGRMSGELFF
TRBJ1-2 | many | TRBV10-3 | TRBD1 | TGTGCCATCAGTGCCAGGGGGCCCCATGGCTACACCTTC | CAISARGPHGYTF
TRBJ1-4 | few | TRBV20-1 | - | TGCAGTGCCCAGAGCGGGTTGGGTTTCCAGGAAAAACTGTTTTTT | CSAQSGLGFQEKLFF
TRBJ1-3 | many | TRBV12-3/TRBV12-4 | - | TGTGCCAGCAGTTTTAGTCCGGACCTCTCTGGAAACACCATATATTTT | CASSFSPDLSGNTIYF
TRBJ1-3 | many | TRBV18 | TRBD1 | TGTGCCACCCAGACAGGGGATGGAGGAAACACCATATATTTT | CATQTGDGGNTIYF
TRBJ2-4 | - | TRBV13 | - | TGTGCCAGCAGCCAAGATCGGGACCTCCATAACATTCAGTACTTC | CASSQDRDLHNIQYF
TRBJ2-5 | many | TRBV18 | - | TGTGCCAGCAGCCCAAGCTGGGAGACCCAGTACTTC | CASSPSWETQYF
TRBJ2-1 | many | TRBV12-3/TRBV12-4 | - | TGTGCCAGCATCGAGCGGGTTAGCTCCTACAATGAGCAGTTCTTC | CASIERVSSYNEQFF
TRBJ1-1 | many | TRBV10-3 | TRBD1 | TGTGCCATCAGCCTAGGGACAGGGAAAATGAACACTGAAGCTTTCTTT | CAISLGTGKMNTEAFF
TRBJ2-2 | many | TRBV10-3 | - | TGTGCCATCACCCGCGATTCGAACACCGGGGAGCTGTTTTTT | CAITRDSNTGELFF
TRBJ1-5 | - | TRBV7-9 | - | TGTGCCAGCAGCTTAGCAGGGTTCAATCAGCCCCAGCATTTT | CASSLAGFNQPQHF
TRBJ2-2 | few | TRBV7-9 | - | TGTGCCAGCAGCTTAGAGATCGCCGGGGAGCTGTTTTTT | CASSLEIAGELFF
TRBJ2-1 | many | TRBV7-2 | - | TGTGCCAGCAGCCCACAGACAGCAGCTTACAATGAGCAGTTCTTC | CASSPQTAAYNEQFF
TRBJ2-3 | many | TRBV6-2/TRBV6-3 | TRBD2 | TGTGCCAGCAGACTAGCGGGGGGGCACACAGATACGCAGTATTTT | CASRLAGGHTDTQYF
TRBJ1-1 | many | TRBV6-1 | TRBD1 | TGTGCCAGCAGACTGGACCCGGGACAGGGGTTAGGTTATGGTGAAGCTTTCTTT | CASRLDPGQGLGYGEAFF
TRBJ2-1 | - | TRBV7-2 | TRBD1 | TGTGCCAGCAGCCCCGGGACAGGCCGTAATGAGCAGTTCTTC | CASSPGTGRNEQFF
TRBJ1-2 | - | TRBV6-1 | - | TGTGCCAGCAGTCCAGCAGGGACCTATGGCTACACCTTC | CASSPAGTYGYTF
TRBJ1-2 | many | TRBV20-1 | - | TGCAGTGCTAGTACGGACAGTTACCGTCCATATGGCTACACCTTC | CSASTDSYRPYGYTF
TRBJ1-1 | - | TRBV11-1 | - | TGCGCCAGCAGCCATGGCCGGACCCTGAACACTGAAGCTTTCTTT | CASSHGRTLNTEAFF